The TCR beta chain under discussion was sequenced for a study of response to subunit inactivated influenza vaccine. CDR3 length equals 15 residues. CDR1 and CDR2 (germline): SGHVS, FNYEAQ. Trimming took off 2 bases at V and 1 base at J, with 11 bases between the two ends. A single record per CDR3 protein comes from TCRdb applying MiXCR to the RT-PCR reads. The sample lists hundreds of thousands of distinct CDR3 sequences; 11% to 15% were seen once. V gene TRBV7-6 combines with J gene TRBJ2-5; tentative D call: TRBD1 (5 bases). The source of this sequence is a man between 45 and 60 years old who received an inactivated influenza vaccine. The input for sequencing was PBMCs from blood, taken around 14 days before vaccination. The CDR3 bases are TGTGCCAGCAGCTTACAAGGGGCAGTCCAAGAGACCCAGTACTTC. Amino acid sequence: CASSLQGAVQETQYF.